The entry below gives a single TCR beta chain sequence along with its context. This entry is derived from a study of shared clonotypes between healthy human individuals. This CDR3 has 13 amino acids. J gave up 5 bases and V 2 bases, and 2 bases lay outside the gene matches. Looked up from germline, CDR1 is SQVTM and CDR2 is ANQGSEA. Authors' processing steps: ImmunoSEQ yielded junction-only sequences lacking quality scores, so filtering differed. Some clones are missing from TCRdb's copy, which holds only in-frame ones; the method was immunoSEQ multiplex PCR. That table gives V, J and clone size, and the DNA gave D and trimming. Of millions of clones in the sample, about 92% are singletons; the top ten hold over 0.12%.

J is TRBJ2-5 and V is TRBV29-1, with TRBD2 identical over 10 bases. This sequence was found in a man aged 18 to 35 in good health. Sequencing was performed on naive CD4+ T cells sorted from blood. Subset meaning: CD45RA+ positively selected. This CDR3 is CSVELAGVETQYF. The CDR3 coding sequence is TGCAGCGTTGAACTAGCGGGAGTGGAGACCCAGTACTTC.